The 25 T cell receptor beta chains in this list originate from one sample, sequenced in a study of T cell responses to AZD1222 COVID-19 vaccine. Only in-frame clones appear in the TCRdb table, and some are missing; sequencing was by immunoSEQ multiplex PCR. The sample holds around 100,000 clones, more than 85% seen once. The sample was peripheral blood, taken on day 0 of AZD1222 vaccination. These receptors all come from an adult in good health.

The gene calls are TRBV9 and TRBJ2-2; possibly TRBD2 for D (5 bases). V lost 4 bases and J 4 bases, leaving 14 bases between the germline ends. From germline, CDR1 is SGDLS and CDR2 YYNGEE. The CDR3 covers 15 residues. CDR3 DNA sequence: TGTGCCAGCAGCCCCCGCTTAGCGAGCACCGGGGAGCTGTTTTTT. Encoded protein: CASSPRLASTGELFF. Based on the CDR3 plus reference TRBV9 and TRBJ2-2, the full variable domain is DSGVTQTPKHLITATGQRVTLRCSPRSGDLSVYWYQQSLDQGLQFLIQYYNGEERAKGNILERFSAQQFPDLHSELNLSSLELGDSALYFCASSPRLASTGELFFGEGSRLTVL.

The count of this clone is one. The CDR3 here is CASSYSTGGGNNEQFF. CDR3 bases: TGTGCCAGCAGCTACTCGACTGGCGGGGGAAACAATGAGCAGTTCTTC. The rearrangement links TRBV7-3 to TRBJ2-1; 7 bases line up with TRBD2. Germline V lookup: CDR1 SGHTA, CDR2 FQGTGA. CDR3 length: 16 residues. V trimming: 4 bases; J trimming: 5 bases; junction bases outside the gene matches: 11.

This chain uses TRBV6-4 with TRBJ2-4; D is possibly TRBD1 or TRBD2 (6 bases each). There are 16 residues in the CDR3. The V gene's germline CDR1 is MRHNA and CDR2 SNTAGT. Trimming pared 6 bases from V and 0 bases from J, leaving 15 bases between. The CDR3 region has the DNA TGTGCCAGCAGCGCCGAGGGGGGACTAGCCAAAAACATTCAGTACTTC. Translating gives CASSAEGGLAKNIQYF.

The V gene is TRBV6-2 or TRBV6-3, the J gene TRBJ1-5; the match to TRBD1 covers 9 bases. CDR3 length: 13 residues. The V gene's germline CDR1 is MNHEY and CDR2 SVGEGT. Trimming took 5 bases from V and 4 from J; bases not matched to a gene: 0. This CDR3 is CASSDRGNQPQHF. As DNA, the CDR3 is TGTGCCAGCAGTGACAGGGGGAATCAGCCCCAGCATTTT.

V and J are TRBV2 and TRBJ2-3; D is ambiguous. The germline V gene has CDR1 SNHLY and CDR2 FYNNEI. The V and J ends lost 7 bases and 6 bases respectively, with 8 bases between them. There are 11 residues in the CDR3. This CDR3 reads CASKYSDTQYF. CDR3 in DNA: TGTGCCAGCAAGTATTCCGATACGCAGTATTTT.

The CDR3 loop reads CASSPPTQGDDQPQHF. The CDR3 DNA reads TGTGCCAGCTCACCACCGACGCAGGGGGACGATCAGCCCCAGCATTTT. V is TRBV18 and J is TRBJ1-5, with TRBD1 matching 7 bases. Germline CDR1 is KGHSH and CDR2 is LQKENI. V trimming: 0 bases; J trimming: 5 bases; junction bases outside the gene matches: 7. CDR3 length: 16 residues.

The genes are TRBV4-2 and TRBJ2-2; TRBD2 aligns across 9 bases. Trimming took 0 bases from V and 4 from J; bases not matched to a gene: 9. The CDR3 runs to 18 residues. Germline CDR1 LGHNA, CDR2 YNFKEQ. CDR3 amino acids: CASSQDRIGLASTGELFF. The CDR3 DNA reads TGTGCCAGCAGCCAAGATAGGATCGGACTAGCGAGCACCGGGGAGCTGTTTTTT.

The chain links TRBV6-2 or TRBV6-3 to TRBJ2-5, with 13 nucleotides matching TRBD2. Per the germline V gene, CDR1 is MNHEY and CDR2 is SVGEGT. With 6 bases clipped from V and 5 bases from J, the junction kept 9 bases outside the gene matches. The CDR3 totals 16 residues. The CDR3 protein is CASSARLAGGVETQYF. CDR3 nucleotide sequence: TGTGCCAGCAGCGCGCGACTAGCGGGGGGCGTGGAGACCCAGTACTTC.

The CDR3 spells CASSLSTDRRSEQYF. CDR3 nucleotides: TGTGCCAGCAGTTTATCAACGGACAGGAGGAGCGAGCAGTACTTC. The chain combines TRBV27 with TRBJ2-7; TRBD1 matches 7 bases. The CDR3 extends over 15 amino acids. Losses at the gene ends were 0 bases for V and 6 bases for J; bases not matched to a gene: 8. CDR1 and CDR2 from the germline V gene are MNHEY and SMNVEV (reference sequence).

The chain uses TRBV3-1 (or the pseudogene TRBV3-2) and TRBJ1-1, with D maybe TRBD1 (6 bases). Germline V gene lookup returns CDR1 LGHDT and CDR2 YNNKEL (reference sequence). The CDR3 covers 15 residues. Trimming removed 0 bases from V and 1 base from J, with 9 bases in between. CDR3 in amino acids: CASSQEGGGNTEAFF. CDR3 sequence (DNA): TGTGCCAGCAGCCAAGAAGGGGGTGGGAACACTGAAGCTTTCTTT.

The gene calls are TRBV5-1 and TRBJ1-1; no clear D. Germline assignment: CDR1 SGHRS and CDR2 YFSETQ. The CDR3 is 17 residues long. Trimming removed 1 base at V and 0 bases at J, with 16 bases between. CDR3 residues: CASSLSRASGLNTEAFF. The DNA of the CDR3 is TGCGCCAGCAGCTTGTCGAGGGCGTCGGGATTGAACACTGAAGCTTTCTTT. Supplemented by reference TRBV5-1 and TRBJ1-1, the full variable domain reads KAGVTQTPRYLIKTRGQQVTLSCSPISGHRSVSWYQQTPGQGLQFLFEYFSETQRNKGNFPGRFSGRQFSNSRSEMNVSTLELGDSALYLCASSLSRASGLNTEAFFGQGTRLTVV.

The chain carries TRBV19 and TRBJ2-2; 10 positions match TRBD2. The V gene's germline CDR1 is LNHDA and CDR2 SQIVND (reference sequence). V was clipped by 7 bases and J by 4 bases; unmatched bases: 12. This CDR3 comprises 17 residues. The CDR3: CASTGLAGVRVTGELFF. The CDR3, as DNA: TGTGCCAGTACTGGGCTAGCGGGAGTCCGAGTCACCGGGGAGCTGTTTTTT.

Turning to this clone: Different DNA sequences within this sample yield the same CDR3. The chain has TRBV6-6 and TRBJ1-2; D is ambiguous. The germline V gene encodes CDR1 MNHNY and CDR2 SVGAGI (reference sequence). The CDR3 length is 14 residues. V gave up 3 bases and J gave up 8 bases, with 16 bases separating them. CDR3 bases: TGTGCCAGCAGTTATTCCCCAGGCATGGGCGGCTACACCTTC. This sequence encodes CASSYSPGMGGYTF.

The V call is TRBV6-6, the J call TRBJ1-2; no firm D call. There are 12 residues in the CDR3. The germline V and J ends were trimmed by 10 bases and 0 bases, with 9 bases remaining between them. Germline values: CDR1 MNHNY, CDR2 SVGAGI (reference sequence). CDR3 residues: CATWGSNYGYTF. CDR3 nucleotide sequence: TGTGCCACGTGGGGATCTAACTATGGCTACACCTTC.

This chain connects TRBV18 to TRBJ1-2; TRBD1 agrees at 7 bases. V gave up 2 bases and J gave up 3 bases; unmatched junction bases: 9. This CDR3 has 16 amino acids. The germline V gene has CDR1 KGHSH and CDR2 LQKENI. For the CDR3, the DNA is TGTGCCAGCTCACCAAATTCGGCAGGGGGTCACTATGGCTACACCTTC. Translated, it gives CASSPNSAGGHYGYTF.

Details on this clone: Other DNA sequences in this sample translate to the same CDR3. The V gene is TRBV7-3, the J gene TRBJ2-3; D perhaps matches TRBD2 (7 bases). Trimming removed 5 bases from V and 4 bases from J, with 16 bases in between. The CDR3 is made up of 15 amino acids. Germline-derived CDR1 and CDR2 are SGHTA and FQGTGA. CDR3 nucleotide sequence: TGTGCCAGCAGCCCGCGCGGAGGGGGGGCAGATACGCAGTATTTT. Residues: CASSPRGGGADTQYF.

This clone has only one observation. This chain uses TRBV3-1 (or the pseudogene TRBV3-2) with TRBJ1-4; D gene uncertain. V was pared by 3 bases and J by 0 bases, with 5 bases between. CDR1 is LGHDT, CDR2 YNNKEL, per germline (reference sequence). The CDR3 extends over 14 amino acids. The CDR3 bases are TGTGCCAGCAGCCACCAGGCAACTAATGAAAAACTGTTTTTT. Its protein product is CASSHQATNEKLFF.

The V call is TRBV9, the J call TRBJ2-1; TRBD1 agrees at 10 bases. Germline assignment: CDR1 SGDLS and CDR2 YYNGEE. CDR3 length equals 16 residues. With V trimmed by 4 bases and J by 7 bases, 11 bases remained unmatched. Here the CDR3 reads CASSPPTGGAMNEQFF. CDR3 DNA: TGTGCCAGCAGCCCTCCGACAGGGGGCGCCATGAATGAGCAGTTCTTC.

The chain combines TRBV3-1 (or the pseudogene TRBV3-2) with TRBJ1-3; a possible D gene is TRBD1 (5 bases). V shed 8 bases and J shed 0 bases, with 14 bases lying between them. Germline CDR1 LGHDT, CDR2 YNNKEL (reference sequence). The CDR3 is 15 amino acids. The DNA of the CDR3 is TGTGCCAGCGGGTATTTGGGACTCTCTGGAAACACCATATATTTT. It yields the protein CASGYLGLSGNTIYF.

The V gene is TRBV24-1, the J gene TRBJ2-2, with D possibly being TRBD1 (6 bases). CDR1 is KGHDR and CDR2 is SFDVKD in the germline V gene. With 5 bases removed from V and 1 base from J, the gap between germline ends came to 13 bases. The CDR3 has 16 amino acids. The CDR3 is CATSGDRTVNTGELFF. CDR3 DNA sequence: TGTGCCACCAGTGGCGACAGGACGGTGAACACCGGGGAGCTGTTTTTT.

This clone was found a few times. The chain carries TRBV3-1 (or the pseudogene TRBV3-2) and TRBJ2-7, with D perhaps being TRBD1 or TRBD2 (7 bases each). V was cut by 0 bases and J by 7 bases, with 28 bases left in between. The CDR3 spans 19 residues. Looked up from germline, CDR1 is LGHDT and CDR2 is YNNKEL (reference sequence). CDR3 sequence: CASSQDRIRGDSLFWEQYF. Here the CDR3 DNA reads TGTGCCAGCAGCCAAGATCGTATACGGGGGGACAGTCTTTTTTGGGAGCAGTACTTC.

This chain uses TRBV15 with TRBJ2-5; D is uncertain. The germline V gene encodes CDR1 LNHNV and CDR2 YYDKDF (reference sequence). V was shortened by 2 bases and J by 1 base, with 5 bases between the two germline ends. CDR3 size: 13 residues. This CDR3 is CATSRRTQETQYF. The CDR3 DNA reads TGTGCCACCAGCAGAAGAACCCAAGAGACCCAGTACTTC.

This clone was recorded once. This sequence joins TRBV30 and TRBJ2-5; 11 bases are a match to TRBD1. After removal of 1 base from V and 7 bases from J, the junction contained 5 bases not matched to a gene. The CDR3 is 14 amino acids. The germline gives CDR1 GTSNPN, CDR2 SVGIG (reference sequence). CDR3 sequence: CAWSAPGQGGTQYF. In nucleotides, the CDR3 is TGTGCCTGGAGTGCTCCGGGACAGGGGGGGACCCAGTACTTC.

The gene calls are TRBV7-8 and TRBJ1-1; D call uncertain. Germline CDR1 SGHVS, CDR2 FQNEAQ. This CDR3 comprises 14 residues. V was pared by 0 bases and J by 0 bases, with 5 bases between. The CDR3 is CASSLAPMNTEAFF. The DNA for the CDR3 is TGTGCCAGCAGCTTAGCGCCAATGAACACTGAAGCTTTCTTT.

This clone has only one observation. The chain's CDR3 is CASSSGLAGEETDTQYF. The CDR3 DNA follows: TGTGCCAGCAGCTCGGGACTAGCGGGAGAGGAAACAGATACGCAGTATTTT. The chain recombines TRBV7-9 with TRBJ2-3, with 14 nucleotides matching TRBD2. Germline CDR1 is SEHNR and CDR2 is FQNEAQ (reference sequence). The CDR3 has 17 residues. With 4 bases clipped from V and 3 bases from J, the junction kept 6 bases outside the gene matches.